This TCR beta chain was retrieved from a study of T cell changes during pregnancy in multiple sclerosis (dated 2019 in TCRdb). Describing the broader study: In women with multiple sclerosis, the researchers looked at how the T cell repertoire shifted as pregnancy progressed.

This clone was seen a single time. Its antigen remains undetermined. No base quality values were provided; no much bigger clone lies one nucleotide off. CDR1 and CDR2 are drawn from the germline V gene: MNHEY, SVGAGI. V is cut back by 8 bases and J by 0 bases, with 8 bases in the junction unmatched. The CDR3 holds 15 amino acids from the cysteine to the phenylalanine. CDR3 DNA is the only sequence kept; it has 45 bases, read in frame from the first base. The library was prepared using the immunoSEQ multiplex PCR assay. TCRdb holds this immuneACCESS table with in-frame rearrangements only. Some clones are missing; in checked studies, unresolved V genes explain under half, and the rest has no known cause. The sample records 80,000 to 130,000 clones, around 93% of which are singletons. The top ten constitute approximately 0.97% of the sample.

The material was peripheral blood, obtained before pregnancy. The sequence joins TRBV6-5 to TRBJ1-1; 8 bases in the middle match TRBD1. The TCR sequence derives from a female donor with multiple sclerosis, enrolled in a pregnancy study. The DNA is TGTGCCAGCGGAAGGACAGGGCCAATGAACACTGAAGCTTTCTTT. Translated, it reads CASGRTGPMNTEAFF.